This passage covers 31 T cell receptor beta chains from one sample sequenced in a study of blood T cell repertoires in COVID-19. The assay was immunoSEQ multiplex PCR, and TCRdb's table has in-frame clones only and misses some. The data contain hundreds of thousands of clones, over 80% of them singletons. The sample consisted of peripheral blood. Receptor source: a woman younger than 45 with COVID-19, enrolled during active disease.

The chain has TRBV5-1 and TRBJ2-7; 7 bases fit TRBD2. Germline CDR1 reads SGHRS; CDR2 reads YFSETQ. Trimming removed 0 bases from V and 5 bases from J; junction bases left unmatched: 2. The CDR3 contains 13 residues. CDR3 sequence: CASSLESGNEQYF. The CDR3 coding sequence is TGCGCCAGCAGCTTGGAGAGCGGGAACGAGCAGTACTTC. The full variable domain, in which reference TRBV5-1 and TRBJ2-7 provide the parts outside the CDR3, is KAGVTQTPRYLIKTRGQQVTLSCSPISGHRSVSWYQQTPGQGLQFLFEYFSETQRNKGNFPGRFSGRQFSNSRSEMNVSTLELGDSALYLCASSLESGNEQYFGPGTRLTVT.

The chain has TRBV12-3 or TRBV12-4 and TRBJ1-2, with TRBD1 matching over 8 bases. The CDR3 totals 13 residues. V was pared by 3 bases and J by 8 bases, with 5 bases of the junction left unmatched. The CDR3 sequence is CASSFLDRVGYTF. The CDR3 region has the DNA TGTGCCAGCAGTTTTCTGGACAGGGTCGGCTACACCTTC.

J is TRBJ2-7 and V is TRBV3-1 (or the pseudogene TRBV3-2); TRBD1 is a possible D gene (5 bases). V was cut by 1 base and J by 6 bases, with 13 bases left in between. The CDR3 has 14 residues. Per the germline V gene, CDR1 is LGHDT and CDR2 is YNNKEL (reference sequence). CDR3 nucleotides: TGTGCCAGCAGCCAAGGCCCAGGGATGTTCGAGCAGTACTTC. Protein sequence: CASSQGPGMFEQYF.

The V gene is TRBV6-6, the J gene TRBJ2-4; TRBD2 aligns across 7 bases. Germline V lookup: CDR1 MNHNY, CDR2 SVGAGI (reference sequence). The ends lost 10 bases at V and 4 bases at J; junction bases unmatched: 4. The length of the CDR3 is 12 residues. As DNA, the CDR3 is TGTGCCACGGGAGGTGGGAAAAACATTCAGTACTTC. Encoded protein: CATGGGKNIQYF.

The chain links TRBV6-5 to TRBJ1-5; D is unresolved. Germline-derived CDR1 and CDR2 are MNHEY and SVGAGI. This CDR3 is 15 amino acids long. V was cut by 5 bases and J by 2 bases, with 13 bases left in between. The DNA of the CDR3 is TGTGCCAGCAGTCCCCTCGGGGAGGGCAATCAGCCCCAGCATTTT. Translated: CASSPLGEGNQPQHF.

This clone has only one observation. The chain combines TRBV28 with TRBJ2-7, with 8 nucleotides matching TRBD2. The germline gives CDR1 MDHEN, CDR2 SYDVKM. Trimming took 2 bases from V and 4 from J; bases not matched to a gene: 10. The length of the CDR3 is 16 residues. CDR3 protein: CASSLAGAGGHYEQYF. CDR3 sequence (DNA): TGTGCCAGCAGTTTAGCGGGGGCGGGAGGCCATTACGAGCAGTACTTC.

The chain uses TRBV9 and TRBJ2-1, with D maybe TRBD2 (5 bases). Trimming removed 0 bases from V and 4 bases from J, with 5 bases in between. This CDR3 region has 13 residues. Germline lookup yields CDR1 SGDLS and CDR2 YYNGEE. CDR3 residues: CASSVERYNEQFF. CDR3 nucleotide sequence: TGTGCCAGCAGCGTAGAGCGGTACAATGAGCAGTTCTTC.

V gene TRBV6-5 combines with J gene TRBJ1-1; D possibly corresponds to TRBD1 (6 bases). The ends were cut back, 0 bases at V and 11 bases at J, with 10 bases in the middle. The CDR3 has 12 amino acids. Germline V gene lookup returns CDR1 MNHEY and CDR2 SVGAGI. The DNA of the CDR3 is TGTGCCAGCAGTTACTCGACAGGACGGGCTTTCTTT. Protein product: CASSYSTGRAFF.

The V call is TRBV9, the J call TRBJ2-5; 7 nucleotides match TRBD2. CDR3 length: 15 residues. Germline V gene lookup returns CDR1 SGDLS and CDR2 YYNGEE. V shed 1 base and J 3 bases; nucleotides not matched to a gene: 6. The CDR3 protein is CASSVRASGKETQYF. The CDR3 DNA reads TGTGCCAGCAGCGTACGCGCTAGCGGAAAAGAGACCCAGTACTTC.

The chain joins TRBV3-1 (or the pseudogene TRBV3-2) to TRBJ2-3; D possibly corresponds to TRBD2 (5 bases). The V gene's germline CDR1 is LGHDT and CDR2 YNNKEL (reference sequence). V dropped 1 base and J dropped 0 bases, with 14 bases sitting between them. The CDR3 runs 17 residues. CDR3 coding DNA: TGTGCCAGCAGCCAAGCTTACCCAGCGGCTAGCACAGATACGCAGTATTTT. Translation: CASSQAYPAASTDTQYF.

The chain employs TRBV11-2 and TRBJ2-7; the D gene is possibly TRBD2 (6 bases). This CDR3 comprises 14 residues. Germline assignment: CDR1 SGHAT and CDR2 FQNNGV. Between the trimmed V and J ends, which lost 5 bases and 3 bases, there was a span of 14 bases. The CDR3 coding sequence is TGTGCCAGCAGCGCCCACCTCGGGAGCTACGAGCAGTACTTC. Its translation: CASSAHLGSYEQYF.

The chain recombines TRBV13 with TRBJ1-2, with 7 bases fitting TRBD1. This CDR3 region has 13 residues. CDR1 is PRHDT, CDR2 FYEKMQ, per germline (reference sequence). After removal of 5 bases from V and 7 bases from J, the junction contained 7 bases not matched to a gene. The CDR3 DNA reads TGTGCCAGCAGCCAAAAGGGGGCTGGTGGCTACACCTTC. Its translation is CASSQKGAGGYTF.

The chain combines TRBV27 with TRBJ2-7; perhaps TRBD2 as D (6 bases). Germline V gene lookup returns CDR1 MNHEY and CDR2 SMNVEV (reference sequence). The CDR3 totals 13 residues. The V end was cut by 6 bases, the J end by 6 bases, with 15 bases between. The CDR3 loop reads CASSPWRGPEQYF. Written as DNA, the CDR3 is TGTGCCAGCAGCCCCTGGCGGGGACCCGAGCAGTACTTC.

This chain links TRBV9 with TRBJ2-7; maybe TRBD2 (5 bases). CDR1 and CDR2 from the germline V gene are SGDLS and YYNGEE. The CDR3 has 14 amino acids. V dropped 1 base and J dropped 1 base, with 9 bases sitting between them. The CDR3 protein is CASSVSWESYEQYF. Written as DNA, the CDR3 is TGTGCCAGCAGCGTATCCTGGGAGTCCTACGAGCAGTACTTC.

The CDR3 DNA reads as TGTGCCACCCGACAGGGTTTGAACACTGAAGCTTTCTTT. It translates to CATRQGLNTEAFF. The chain employs TRBV2 and TRBJ1-1; 7 nucleotides align to TRBD1. Germline CDR1 reads SNHLY; CDR2 reads FYNNEI. The junction had 5 bases not matched to a gene; V was cut back by 10 bases and J by 0 bases. This CDR3 is built from 13 residues.

The rearrangement uses TRBV4-1 and TRBJ2-1, with a possible D match to TRBD2 (5 bases). The CDR3 spans 17 residues. V gave up 6 bases and J gave up 2 bases, with 20 bases separating them. Germline V gene data show CDR1 as MGHRA and CDR2 as YSYEKL. The CDR3 sequence: CASRSGRARVTYNEQFF. DNA for the CDR3: TGCGCCAGCAGAAGCGGCCGGGCCAGAGTAACCTACAATGAGCAGTTCTTC.

The V gene is TRBV19, the J gene TRBJ1-1; the D gene is possibly TRBD1 (5 bases). V lost 5 bases and J 4 bases, leaving 17 bases between the germline ends. This CDR3 comprises 15 residues. Germline V lookup: CDR1 LNHDA, CDR2 SQIVND (reference sequence). CDR3 protein: CASSPPQGSGTEAFF. As DNA, the CDR3 is TGTGCCAGTAGTCCACCCCAGGGATCTGGCACTGAAGCTTTCTTT.

CDR3 in DNA: TGTGCCAGCAGCTTAAAAGGTGGGGCAGACGACAGCGATGAGCAGTTCTTC. Its protein product is CASSLKGGADDSDEQFF. The genes are TRBV7-3 and TRBJ2-1; D possibly corresponds to TRBD1 (5 bases). CDR1 and CDR2 from the germline V gene are SGHTA and FQGTGA. CDR3 length equals 17 residues. V shed 1 base and J shed 8 bases, with 21 bases lying between them.

The chain combines TRBV30 with TRBJ2-7; no firm D call. Trimming stripped 1 base from V and 2 bases from J, with 6 bases between. Germline V gene sequence: CDR1 GTSNPN, CDR2 SVGIG (reference sequence). The CDR3 contains 12 residues. In nucleotides, the CDR3 is TGTGCCTGGAGTGGGCCAGCCTACGAGCAGTACTTC. It translates to CAWSGPAYEQYF.

The V and J genes are TRBV5-1 and TRBJ2-7; D may be TRBD1 (6 bases). Germline assignment: CDR1 SGHRS and CDR2 YFSETQ. This CDR3 has 14 residues. V lost 2 bases and J 5 bases, leaving 14 bases between the germline ends. CDR3 in DNA: TGCGCCAGCAGCTTCGGACAGTTCGGCCACGAGCAGTACTTC. Protein: CASSFGQFGHEQYF.

This clone has a single count. The chain recombines TRBV2 with TRBJ1-1; D may be TRBD1 (5 bases). The V gene's germline CDR1 is SNHLY and CDR2 FYNNEI. The CDR3 consists of 14 residues. Trimming shortened V by 3 bases and J by 5 bases, and 13 bases separated the two germline ends. CDR3 in DNA: TGTGCCAGCAGTGACCCGGCAGGGAGGACTGAAGCTTTCTTT. Its translation is CASSDPAGRTEAFF.

The chain has TRBV6-6 and TRBJ1-1, with a weak D call TRBD1 (5 bases). V was cut by 6 bases and J by 1 base, with 15 bases left in between. This CDR3 spans 15 amino acids. Per germline, CDR1 MNHNY and CDR2 SVGAGI (reference sequence). CDR3 DNA sequence: TGTGCCAGCAGCGATCTGAGACAGAAGAACACTGAAGCTTTCTTT. Amino acid sequence: CASSDLRQKNTEAFF.

The DNA of the CDR3 is TGCGCCAGCAGCTTAAGGGGTCCGGACAATGAGCAGTTCTTC. It codes for CASSLRGPDNEQFF. J is TRBJ2-1 and V is TRBV5-1, with D possibly matching TRBD1 (5 bases). The CDR3 spans 14 residues. Germline CDR1 SGHRS, CDR2 YFSETQ. V dropped 2 bases and J dropped 5 bases, with 11 bases sitting between them.

This chain joins TRBV27 and TRBJ2-7; D may be TRBD1 (5 bases). Between the trimmed V and J ends, which lost 3 bases and 3 bases, there was a span of 18 bases. The CDR3 has 16 residues. Germline V gene lookup returns CDR1 MNHEY and CDR2 SMNVEV (reference sequence). The DNA of the CDR3 is TGTGCCAGCAGTTTTATCTCCCGAGGACAAGGCTACGAGCAGTACTTC. Translation gives CASSFISRGQGYEQYF.

The genes are TRBV18 and TRBJ1-1; D ambiguous. Trimming stripped 2 bases from V and 0 bases from J, with 4 bases between. CDR1 and CDR2 (germline): KGHSH, LQKENI. The CDR3 covers 13 residues. The CDR3 is CASSPTVNTEAFF. The CDR3 nucleotides read TGTGCCAGCTCACCAACGGTGAACACTGAAGCTTTCTTT.

V is TRBV12-3 or TRBV12-4 and J is TRBJ1-5; 10 nucleotides align to TRBD1. V shed 6 bases and J 7 bases; nucleotides not matched to a gene: 3. The CDR3 has 13 residues. The CDR3 here is CASRPGQGQPQHF. The CDR3 nucleotides are TGTGCCAGCAGACCGGGACAGGGGCAGCCCCAGCATTTT.

V and J are TRBV9 and TRBJ1-4; TRBD1 is a possible D gene (5 bases). CDR3 size: 15 residues. V lost 5 bases and J 3 bases, leaving 14 bases between the germline ends. Germline CDR1 reads SGDLS; CDR2 reads YYNGEE. CDR3 protein: CASSESGHSNEKLFF. CDR3 coding DNA: TGTGCCAGCAGTGAGTCTGGACATTCTAATGAAAAACTGTTTTTT. The whole variable domain, remainder taken from reference TRBV9 and TRBJ1-4, is DSGVTQTPKHLITATGQRVTLRCSPRSGDLSVYWYQQSLDQGLQFLIQYYNGEERAKGNILERFSAQQFPDLHSELNLSSLELGDSALYFCASSESGHSNEKLFFGSGTQLSVL.

The chain is built from TRBV6-2 or TRBV6-3 and TRBJ1-1, with TRBD1 matching over 7 bases. The germline gives CDR1 MNHEY, CDR2 SVGEGT. The CDR3 is 15 residues long. The V and J ends lost 4 bases and 1 base, in that order; junction bases with no gene match: 6. This CDR3 is CASSSRQGRNTEAFF. The CDR3, as DNA: TGTGCCAGCAGTTCTCGACAGGGTCGGAACACTGAAGCTTTCTTT.

V and J are TRBV7-6 and TRBJ1-2; the D is unclear. The V gene lost 8 bases and the J gene lost 4 bases, with 26 bases spanning the gap. Germline V CDR1 and CDR2: SGHVS, FNYEAQ. This CDR3 region has 17 residues. The CDR3 loop reads CASWGDFPDNEGYGYTF. CDR3 nucleotides: TGTGCCAGCTGGGGTGACTTTCCCGACAATGAGGGCTATGGCTACACCTTC.

This clone was observed a single time. J is TRBJ2-3 and V is TRBV7-2, with 8 bases matching TRBD1. The V gene's germline CDR1 is SGHTA and CDR2 FQGNSA. Trimming removed 3 bases from V and 2 bases from J; junction bases left unmatched: 13. There are 18 residues in the CDR3. This CDR3 is CASSLGTGPRPPTDTQYF. CDR3 nucleotide sequence: TGTGCCAGCAGCTTGGGGACAGGCCCTCGGCCCCCCACAGATACGCAGTATTTT.

This clone has just a few counts. The J gene is TRBJ1-5, the V gene TRBV6-2 or TRBV6-3; D possibly corresponds to TRBD1 (6 bases). Per the germline V gene, CDR1 is MNHEY and CDR2 is SVGEGT. CDR3 length equals 16 residues. The V and J ends lost 5 bases and 1 base respectively, with 15 bases between them. This CDR3 is CASSQGRTVSNQPQHF. CDR3 sequence (DNA): TGTGCCAGCAGTCAGGGGCGAACGGTAAGCAATCAGCCCCAGCATTTT.